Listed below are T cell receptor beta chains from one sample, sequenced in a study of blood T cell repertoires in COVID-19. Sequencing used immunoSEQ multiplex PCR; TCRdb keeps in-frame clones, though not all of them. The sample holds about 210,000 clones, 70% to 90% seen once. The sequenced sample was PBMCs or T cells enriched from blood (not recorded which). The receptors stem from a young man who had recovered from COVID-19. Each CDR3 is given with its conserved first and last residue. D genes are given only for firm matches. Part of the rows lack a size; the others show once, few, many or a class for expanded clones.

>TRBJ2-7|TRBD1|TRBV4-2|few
CASSQEKGANYEQYF
TGTGCCAGCAGCCAAGAGAAGGGGGCGAACTACGAGCAGTACTTC
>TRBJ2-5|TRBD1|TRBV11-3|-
CASSPRPGTGGAETQYF
TGTGCCAGCAGCCCCAGACCCGGGACAGGGGGCGCGGAGACCCAGTACTTC
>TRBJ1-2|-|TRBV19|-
CASSPDSRGVNGYTF
TGTGCCAGTAGCCCGGACAGCCGAGGTGTAAATGGCTACACCTTC
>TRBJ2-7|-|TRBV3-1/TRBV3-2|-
CASSHGLGLGYEQYF
TGTGCCAGCAGCCACGGGCTGGGGCTTGGCTACGAGCAGTACTTC
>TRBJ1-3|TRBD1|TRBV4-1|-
CASSQPTGGSGNTIYF
TGCGCCAGCAGCCAACCCACAGGGGGCTCTGGAAACACCATATATTTT
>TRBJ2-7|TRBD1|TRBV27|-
CASRTRDRRRPRSYEQYF
TGTGCCAGCAGAACCCGGGACAGAAGGCGTCCTCGTTCCTACGAGCAGTACTTC
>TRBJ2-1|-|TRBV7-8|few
CASSPLLGFRDNEQFF
TGTGCCAGCAGCCCCCTCCTCGGGTTTCGGGACAATGAGCAGTTCTTC
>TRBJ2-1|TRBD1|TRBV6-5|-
CASSYGQGKEFF
TGTGCCAGCAGTTACGGACAGGGAAAAGAGTTCTTC
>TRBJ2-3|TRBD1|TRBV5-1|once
CASSLAVQGADTQYF
TGCGCCAGCAGCTTGGCCGTCCAGGGGGCAGATACGCAGTATTTT
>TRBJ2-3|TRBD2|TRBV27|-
CASSLYIPKRLAPKLGRTDTQYF
TGTGCCAGCAGTTTATACATACCTAAGAGACTAGCACCTAAGCTAGGCCGCACAGATACGCAGTATTTT
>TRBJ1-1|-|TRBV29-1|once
CSVENFIYEMDTEAFF
TGCAGCGTTGAGAATTTTATATATGAGATGGACACTGAAGCTTTCTTT
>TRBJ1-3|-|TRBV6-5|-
CASNGVGNTIYF
TGTGCCAGCAACGGGGTTGGAAACACCATATATTTT
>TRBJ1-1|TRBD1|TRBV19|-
CASSRDSHDQKSGTEAFF
TGTGCCAGTAGTAGGGACAGTCATGACCAAAAGAGCGGCACTGAAGCTTTCTTT
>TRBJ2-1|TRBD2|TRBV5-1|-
CASSSAGGLKSYNEQFF
TGCGCCAGCAGCTCAGCGGGGGGACTGAAGTCCTACAATGAGCAGTTCTTC
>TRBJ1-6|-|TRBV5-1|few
CASSLGPPGNSPLHF
TGCGCCAGCAGCTTGGGACCCCCAGGCAATTCACCCCTCCACTTT
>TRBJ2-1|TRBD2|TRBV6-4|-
CASSPGTSGEDEQFF
TGTGCCAGCAGTCCCGGGACTAGCGGGGAGGATGAGCAGTTCTTC
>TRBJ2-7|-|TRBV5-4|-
CASSPPGVGRKYYEQYF
TGTGCCAGCAGCCCCCCAGGCGTGGGGAGAAAATACTACGAGCAGTACTTC
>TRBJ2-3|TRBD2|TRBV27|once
CASSLRRLAGGRDTQYF
TGTGCCAGCAGTTTACGCCGACTAGCGGGGGGTCGGGATACGCAGTATTTT
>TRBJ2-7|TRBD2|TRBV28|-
CASNFGGGLNYEQYF
TGTGCCAGCAACTTCGGGGGGGGACTGAACTACGAGCAGTACTTC
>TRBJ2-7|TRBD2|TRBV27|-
CASSPLVFPVLAGNSYEQYF
TGTGCCAGCAGTCCCCTCGTTTTCCCTGTGCTAGCGGGCAACTCCTACGAGCAGTACTTC
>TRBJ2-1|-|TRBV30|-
CAWSGRTRGPYNEQFF
TGTGCCTGGAGTGGGAGAACGCGGGGGCCCTACAATGAGCAGTTCTTC
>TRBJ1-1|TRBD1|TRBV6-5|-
CASSYKGQGKNTEAFF
TGTGCCAGCAGTTACAAGGGACAGGGAAAGAACACTGAAGCTTTCTTT
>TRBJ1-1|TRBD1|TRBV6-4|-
CASFFRGRNTEAFF
TGTGCCAGCTTCTTCAGGGGGCGGAACACTGAAGCTTTCTTT
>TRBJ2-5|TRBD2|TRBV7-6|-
CASSLGASGGFQETQYF
TGTGCCAGCAGCTTAGGGGCTAGCGGGGGGTTTCAAGAGACCCAGTACTTC
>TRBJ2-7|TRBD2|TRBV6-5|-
CASSQTSGSHEQYF
TGTGCCAGCAGTCAGACTAGCGGGAGCCACGAGCAGTACTTC
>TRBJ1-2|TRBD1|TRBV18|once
CASSTGQVEGYGYTF
TGTGCCAGCTCCACGGGACAGGTGGAGGGCTATGGCTACACCTTC
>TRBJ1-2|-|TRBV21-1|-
CASSKWTGSHYGYTF
TGTGCCAGCAGCAAATGGACAGGAAGTCATTATGGCTACACCTTC
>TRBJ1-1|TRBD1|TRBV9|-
CASSPETGGHTEAFF
TGTGCCAGCAGCCCCGAGACAGGGGGGCACACTGAAGCTTTCTTT
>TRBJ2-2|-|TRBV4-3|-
CASSQEVWTVGTGELFF
TGCGCCAGCAGCCAAGAAGTTTGGACAGTTGGGACCGGGGAGCTGTTTTTT
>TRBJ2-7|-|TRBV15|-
CATSRDAQGYEQYF
TGTGCCACCAGCAGAGATGCGCAGGGCTACGAGCAGTACTTC
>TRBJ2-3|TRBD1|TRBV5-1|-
CASSLAGQGGTDTQYF
TGCGCCAGCAGCTTGGCGGGACAGGGTGGCACAGATACGCAGTATTTT
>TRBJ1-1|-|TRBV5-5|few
CASSLGAGDTEAFF
TGTGCCAGCAGCTTGGGGGCAGGGGACACTGAAGCTTTCTTT
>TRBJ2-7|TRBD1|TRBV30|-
CAWSVGKDRGPYEQYF
TGTGCCTGGAGTGTAGGGAAAGACAGGGGTCCCTACGAGCAGTACTTC
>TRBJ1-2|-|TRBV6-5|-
CASRQYRVANYGYTF
TGTGCCAGCAGACAGTACAGGGTGGCTAACTATGGCTACACCTTC
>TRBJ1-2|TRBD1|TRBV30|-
CACGIAKLRGRLANYGYTF
TGTGCCTGTGGGATCGCAAAACTCAGGGGGAGACTAGCTAACTATGGCTACACCTTC
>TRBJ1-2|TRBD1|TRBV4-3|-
CASSPDRANYGYTF
TGCGCCAGCAGCCCGGACAGGGCTAACTATGGCTACACCTTC
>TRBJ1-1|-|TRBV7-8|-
CASSRSGAYTEAFF
TGTGCCAGCAGCCGTTCAGGGGCTTACACTGAAGCTTTCTTT
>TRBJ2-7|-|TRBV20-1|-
CSASSLGGYEQYF
TGCAGTGCTAGTTCGTTAGGGGGCTACGAGCAGTACTTC
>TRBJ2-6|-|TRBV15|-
CATSRDRFAGISGANVLTF
TGTGCCACCAGCAGAGATAGGTTCGCGGGGATCTCTGGGGCCAACGTCCTGACTTTC
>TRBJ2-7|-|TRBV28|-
CASRHYEQYF
TGTGCCAGCAGACACTACGAGCAGTACTTC
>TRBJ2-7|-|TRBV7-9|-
CASSSPTGTQYYEQYF
TGTGCCAGCAGCTCCCCCACCGGGACACAATACTACGAGCAGTACTTC
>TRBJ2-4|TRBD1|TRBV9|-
CASSPRPTGGNIQYF
TGTGCCAGCAGCCCCCGGCCCACAGGGGGAAACATTCAGTACTTC
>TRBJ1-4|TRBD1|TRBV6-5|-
CASRPQGATNEKLFF
TGTGCCAGCAGGCCGCAGGGGGCAACTAATGAAAAACTGTTTTTT
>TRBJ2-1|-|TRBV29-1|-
CSVAPTTSYNEQFF
TGCAGCGTTGCTCCGACTACCTCCTACAATGAGCAGTTCTTC
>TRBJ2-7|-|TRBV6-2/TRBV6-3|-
CASSFSSESYEQYF
TGTGCCAGCAGTTTTTCTAGCGAATCCTACGAGCAGTACTTC